The next 29 T cell receptor beta chains were all read from a single sample in a study of immune evolution from preneoplasia to lung adenocarcinoma. Sequencing used immunoSEQ multiplex PCR; TCRdb keeps in-frame clones, though not all of them. The data contain several thousand clones, roughly 79% of them seen just once; the ten biggest clones take up about 3%. The material sequenced was FFPE minimally invasive lung adenocarcinoma tissue. Receptor source: a person aged 55-80 years with lung adenocarcinoma.

Points on this clone: The junction and the germline gene differ at one end; a read error may be behind it. This same CDR3 is encoded by further DNA sequences in the sample. V usage is TRBV5-1 and J usage is TRBJ1-2; TRBD1 matches at 9 bases. Germline V gene sequence: CDR1 SGHRS, CDR2 YFSETQ. The CDR3 has 14 residues. CDR3 amino acids: CASSPGQGRYGYTF. CDR3 sequence (DNA): TGTGCCAGCAGCCCGGGACAGGGAAGGTATGGCTACACCTTC.

This chain connects TRBV14 to TRBJ2-7; 12 bases line up with TRBD2. Germline V gives CDR1 SGHDN, CDR2 FVKESK. J gave up 4 bases and V 0 bases, and 7 bases lay outside the gene matches. The CDR3 totals 17 residues. The CDR3 loop reads CASSQERGLAGSYEQYF. The DNA for the CDR3 is TGTGCCAGCAGCCAAGAGCGCGGACTAGCGGGGAGTTACGAGCAGTACTTC.

This clone was seen only a few times. The rearrangement uses TRBV28 and TRBJ1-1; D is possibly TRBD1 (6 bases). The CDR3 covers 14 residues. Germline V lookup: CDR1 MDHEN, CDR2 SYDVKM. V was cut by 4 bases and J by 1 base, with 10 bases left in between. The CDR3 is CASSWDTENTEAFF. The CDR3 DNA is TGTGCCAGCAGTTGGGACACGGAGAACACTGAAGCTTTCTTT.

The V and J genes are TRBV7-8 and TRBJ1-2; D remains unclear. The CDR3 is made up of 15 amino acids. V dropped 2 bases and J dropped 3 bases, with 13 bases sitting between them. The germline V gene encodes CDR1 SGHVS and CDR2 FQNEAQ. The CDR3 DNA reads TGTGCCAGCAGCTTAAACCGGGGTTTAGACTATGGCTACACCTTC. Amino acid sequence: CASSLNRGLDYGYTF. The entire variable domain, with the rest obtained from reference TRBV7-8 and TRBJ1-2, is as follows: GAGVSQSPRYKVAKRGQDVALRCDPISGHVSLFWYQQALGQGPEFLTYFQNEAQLDKSGLPSDRFFAERPEGSVSTLKIQRTQQEDSAVYLCASSLNRGLDYGYTFGSGTRLTVV.

V is TRBV7-9 and J is TRBJ1-1; D ambiguous. The CDR3 spans 12 residues. The germline V gene encodes CDR1 SEHNR and CDR2 FQNEAQ (reference sequence). V was trimmed by 6 bases and J by 3 bases, leaving 8 bases between them. The DNA for the CDR3 is TGTGCCAGCAGTCAGATGCACACTGAAGCTTTCTTT. This translates into CASSQMHTEAFF.

The chain carries TRBV6-1 and TRBJ2-1; TRBD2 agrees at 8 bases. This CDR3 has 14 amino acids. V dropped 6 bases and J dropped 2; count of bases not matched to a gene: 3. Looked up from germline, CDR1 is MNHNS and CDR2 is SASEGT. The CDR3 DNA follows: TGTGCCAGCAGCGCGCGGGAGGCCTACAATGAGCAGTTCTTC. Encoded protein: CASSAREAYNEQFF.

The V and J genes are TRBV11-3 and TRBJ2-7; D is unresolved. Per the germline V gene, CDR1 is SGHNT and CDR2 is YENEEA. The CDR3 consists of 15 residues. The V and J ends lost 1 base and 0 bases respectively, with 10 bases between them. For the CDR3, the DNA is TGTGCCAGCAGCTTAGCTCTAGGAAACTCCTACGAGCAGTACTTC. Residues: CASSLALGNSYEQYF.

The CDR3 DNA is TGTGCCAGCAGTACAGGGACAGGGGTGGGAAACACCATATATTTT. As protein: CASSTGTGVGNTIYF. The chain employs TRBV28 and TRBJ1-3, with TRBD1 identical over 10 bases. CDR3 length equals 15 residues. Germline CDR1 is MDHEN and CDR2 is SYDVKM. Trimming removed 5 bases from V and 4 bases from J; junction bases left unmatched: 5.

In regard to this clone: Other DNA sequences in this sample translate to the same CDR3. V gene TRBV4-3 combines with J gene TRBJ2-5; the match to TRBD1 covers 7 bases. Unmatched junction bases numbered 3, after V lost 4 bases and J lost 4 bases. The CDR3 runs to 13 residues. Germline lookup yields CDR1 LGHNA and CDR2 YSLEER. The CDR3 here is CASSPTGRETQYF. CDR3 bases: TGCGCCAGCAGCCCGACAGGGCGAGAGACCCAGTACTTC.

V usage is TRBV11-3 and J usage is TRBJ2-3; 11 positions agree with TRBD2. The CDR3 is 16 residues long. Trimming at V came to 4 bases and at J to 6 bases, leaving 9 bases not matched to a gene. The germline gives CDR1 SGHNT, CDR2 YENEEA. CDR3 bases: TGTGCCAGCAGCTCCCAGCTAGCGGGAGGAGGGGATACGCAGTATTTT. Its translation is CASSSQLAGGGDTQYF. Combining the CDR3 with reference TRBV11-3 and TRBJ2-3 gives the whole variable domain EAGVVQSPRYKIIEKKQPVAFWCNPISGHNTLYWYLQNLGQGPELLIRYENEEAVDDSQLPKDRFSAERLKGVDSTLKIQPAELGDSAVYLCASSSQLAGGGDTQYFGPGTRLTVL.

The chain has TRBV18 and TRBJ1-1, with D possibly being TRBD1 (5 bases). The V gene's germline CDR1 is KGHSH and CDR2 LQKENI. This CDR3 region has 16 residues. V was trimmed by 0 bases and J by 1 base, leaving 12 bases between them. CDR3 in DNA: TGTGCCAGCTCACCACCGTCGCGGGGCTCGAACACTGAAGCTTTCTTT. Amino acids: CASSPPSRGSNTEAFF.

The V call is TRBV6-1, the J call TRBJ2-7; 7 bases align to TRBD1. CDR1 and CDR2 (germline): MNHNS, SASEGT. The V segment lost 8 bases and the J segment 3 bases; nucleotides outside the gene matches: 7. The CDR3 totals 13 residues. CDR3 DNA sequence: TGTGCCAGCCGGCCGGGACAGAACTACGAGCAGTACTTC. Encoded protein: CASRPGQNYEQYF.

The rearrangement links TRBV7-3 to TRBJ1-1; a weak D match, TRBD1 (5 bases). This CDR3 has 12 residues. CDR1 SGHTA and CDR2 FQGTGA come from the germline V gene. Trimming took 5 bases from V and 4 from J, leaving 8 bases between them. CDR3 DNA: TGTGCCAGCAGCGCCCAGGGCACTGAAGCTTTCTTT. Its translation is CASSAQGTEAFF. Based on the CDR3 plus reference TRBV7-3 and TRBJ1-1, the full variable domain is GAGVSQTPSNKVTEKGKYVELRCDPISGHTALYWYRQSLGQGPEFLIYFQGTGAADDSGLPNDRFFAVRPEGSVSTLKIQRTERGDSAVYLCASSAQGTEAFFGQGTRLTVV.

The chain combines TRBV27 with TRBJ1-3; TRBD1 matches at 9 bases. With V trimmed by 5 bases and J by 10 bases, 18 bases remained unmatched. CDR1 MNHEY and CDR2 SMNVEV come from the germline V gene (reference sequence). The CDR3 has 17 residues. The CDR3 coding sequence is TGTGCCAGCAGTCCCCTTTTGGAGACAGGGGGTCTCCGAACCATATATTTT. This translates into CASSPLLETGGLRTIYF.

The genes are TRBV5-5 and TRBJ2-5; 9 bases agree with TRBD1. Germline CDR1 and CDR2: SGHKS and YYEKEE (reference sequence). There are 15 residues in the CDR3. Unmatched junction bases numbered 8, after V lost 4 bases and J lost 4 bases. The CDR3 region has the DNA TGTGCCAGCAGCCCGGGACAGGGTTTGGGAGAGACCCAGTACTTC. Translating gives CASSPGQGLGETQYF.

This clone is a singleton in its sample. This sequence joins TRBV15 and TRBJ1-5; D unresolved. V lost 4 bases and J lost 7, with 17 bases in between. Germline V gene sequence: CDR1 LNHNV, CDR2 YYDKDF (reference sequence). CDR3 length equals 15 residues. The CDR3 region has the DNA TGTGCCACCAGCACCAAGTGGGTAGGGAGCCAGCCCCAGCATTTT. Protein: CATSTKWVGSQPQHF.

CDR3 DNA sequence: TGTGCCAGCAGCCAAGGGGCCAGGATTACCACAGATACGCAGTATTTT. Its translation is CASSQGARITTDTQYF. The V and J genes are TRBV11-2 and TRBJ2-3; perhaps TRBD1 as D (5 bases). The germline V and J ends were trimmed by 5 bases and 2 bases, with 17 bases remaining between them. Germline CDR1 reads SGHAT; CDR2 reads FQNNGV. This CDR3 region has 16 residues. Complete variable domain (other parts from reference TRBV11-2 and TRBJ2-3): EAGVAQSPRYKIIEKRQSVAFWCNPISGHATLYWYQQILGQGPKLLIQFQNNGVVDDSQLPKDRFSAERLKGVDSTLKIQPAKLEDSAVYLCASSQGARITTDTQYFGPGTRLTVL.

This clone was observed a single time. The V gene is TRBV7-3, the J gene TRBJ2-1; TRBD2 agrees at 10 bases. CDR1 is SGHTA and CDR2 is FQGTGA in the germline V gene. The CDR3 is 16 amino acids. The ends lost 1 base at V and 2 bases at J; junction bases unmatched: 2. The CDR3 protein is CASSLMGTSAYNEQFF. The CDR3 region has the DNA TGTGCCAGCAGCTTAATGGGGACTAGCGCCTACAATGAGCAGTTCTTC.

This chain joins TRBV2 and TRBJ1-2; D unresolved. The CDR3 covers 15 residues. Germline CDR1 is SNHLY and CDR2 is FYNNEI. Trimming left V 3 bases short and J 7 bases short, with 18 bases between. For the CDR3, the DNA is TGTGCCAGCAGTGAGTCTTTCTTTTTGAAAGGTGGCTACACCTTC. It is translated as CASSESFFLKGGYTF.

This clone has only a few counts. The chain couples TRBV6-1 to TRBJ2-5; D is possibly TRBD2 (5 bases). Trimming took off 4 bases at V and 2 bases at J, with 8 bases between the two ends. There are 13 residues in the CDR3. CDR1 MNHNS and CDR2 SASEGT come from the germline V gene. The CDR3 DNA reads TGTGCCAGCAGTGCGGGATCACAAGAGACCCAGTACTTC. Its protein product is CASSAGSQETQYF.

This clone was detected a few times. The chain joins TRBV28 to TRBJ2-5; D not certain. Between the trimmed V and J ends, which lost 4 bases and 1 base, there was a span of 16 bases. Germline V gene sequence: CDR1 MDHEN, CDR2 SYDVKM. The CDR3 consists of 16 residues. The chain's CDR3 is CASSSRIGAIQETQYF. CDR3 nucleotide sequence: TGTGCCAGCAGTTCACGAATAGGCGCCATCCAAGAGACCCAGTACTTC.

The gene calls are TRBV7-2 and TRBJ2-7; 8 bases align to TRBD2. This CDR3 has 18 amino acids. The ends lost 5 bases at V and 4 bases at J; junction bases unmatched: 19. Per the germline V gene, CDR1 is SGHTA and CDR2 is FQGNSA. CDR3 coding DNA: TGTGCCAGCAGCCCTTTGTCCGGGGGGGCGCTTTTGGGGTACGAGCAGTACTTC. Translating gives CASSPLSGGALLGYEQYF. The whole variable domain, remainder taken from reference TRBV7-2 and TRBJ2-7, is GAGVSQSPSNKVTEKGKDVELRCDPISGHTALYWYRQSLGQGLEFLIYFQGNSAPDKSGLPSDRFSAERTGGSVSTLTIQRTQQEDSAVYLCASSPLSGGALLGYEQYFGPGTRLTVT.

The genes are TRBV5-6 and TRBJ1-6; TRBD1 matches at 7 bases. The length of the CDR3 is 14 residues. Germline trimming cut 0 bases from V and 7 bases from J; bases unmatched to any gene: 1. CDR1 and CDR2 from the germline V gene are SGHDT and YYEEEE. The CDR3 loop is CASSLGRGNSPLHF. The CDR3 coding sequence is TGTGCCAGCAGCTTGGGCAGGGGGAATTCACCCCTCCACTTT.

The CDR3 spells CASTTDNYGYTF. As DNA, the CDR3 is TGTGCCAGTACCACTGATAACTATGGCTACACCTTC. This chain uses TRBV19 with TRBJ1-2; D gene ambiguous. The CDR3 runs 12 residues. CDR1 is LNHDA and CDR2 is SQIVND in the germline V gene (reference sequence). V dropped 7 bases and J dropped 1 base, with 7 bases sitting between them.

The chain links TRBV28 to TRBJ1-2, with D possibly matching TRBD1 (5 bases). This CDR3 has 15 residues. With 5 bases removed from V and 5 bases from J, the gap between germline ends came to 18 bases. Germline values: CDR1 MDHEN, CDR2 SYDVKM. DNA for the CDR3: TGTGCCAGCAGTCTGGACAATCGCTTAGGATATGGCTACACCTTC. It encodes CASSLDNRLGYGYTF.

This chain's CDR3 is CASSEGGHETGELFF. Written as DNA, the CDR3 is TGTGCCAGCAGTGAAGGGGGGCATGAAACCGGGGAGCTGTTTTTT. The chain uses TRBV2 and TRBJ2-2; D might be TRBD1 (6 bases). The CDR3 runs to 15 residues. V lost 1 base, J lost 5 bases, and 11 bases lay in between. Germline V gene lookup returns CDR1 SNHLY and CDR2 FYNNEI.

V is TRBV28 and J is TRBJ1-5; tentatively, D is TRBD1 (6 bases). The CDR3 runs 15 residues. CDR1 and CDR2 from the germline V gene are MDHEN and SYDVKM. Trimming took 3 bases from V and 4 from J, leaving 13 bases between them. The CDR3 reads CASSFIDRTNQPQHF. In DNA form, the CDR3 reads TGTGCCAGCAGTTTCATAGACAGGACTAATCAGCCCCAGCATTTT. The whole variable domain, remainder taken from reference TRBV28 and TRBJ1-5, is DVKVTQSSRYLVKRTGEKVFLECVQDMDHENMFWYRQDPGLGLRLIYFSYDVKMKEKGDIPEGYSVSREKKERFSLILESASTNQTSMYLCASSFIDRTNQPQHFGDGTRLSIL.

This clone was picked up a small number of times. V usage is TRBV19 and J usage is TRBJ1-5; the match to TRBD1 covers 7 bases. The CDR3 consists of 17 residues. Germline trimming cut 5 bases from V and 0 bases from J; bases unmatched to any gene: 10. In germline, CDR1 is LNHDA, CDR2 SQIVND (reference sequence). Here the CDR3 reads CASSYRDRTYSNQPQHF. CDR3 in DNA: TGTGCCAGTAGTTACCGGGACAGAACTTATAGCAATCAGCCCCAGCATTTT.

This rearrangement joins TRBV5-6 to TRBJ2-3; 11 bases are shared with TRBD1. Germline CDR1 is SGHDT and CDR2 is YYEEEE. This CDR3 contains 16 residues. J was trimmed by 4 bases and V by 2 bases; bases with no gene match: 6. CDR3 residues: CASSLPGQGVADTQYF. In DNA form, the CDR3 reads TGTGCCAGCAGCTTACCGGGACAGGGGGTGGCAGATACGCAGTATTTT.